These T cell receptor beta chains were read from a single sample in a study of cytomegalovirus exposure and HLA in healthy donors. The table came from immunoSEQ multiplex PCR; TCRdb's copy has only in-frame clones and leaves some out. The data contain some 140,000 clones, around 77% of them singletons. Sequencing was done on a sample of PBMCs. The receptors were gathered from a young man in good health and CMV-seronegative. Each CDR3 is given with its conserved first and last residue. The D gene is left open where the match is weak. Size tells how often a clone was seen (once, few, many) or the class of an expanded clone, and some rows leave it out.

V	J	D	length	size	CDR3	DNA
TRBV30	TRBJ1-2	-	13	-	CAWSVWGEDGYTF	TGTGCCTGGAGTGTATGGGGGGAAGATGGCTACACCTTC
TRBV5-1	TRBJ1-2	TRBD1	18	-	CASSFLSDRGKAFYGYTF	TGCGCCAGCAGCTTCTTATCGGACAGGGGAAAGGCTTTTTATGGCTACACCTTC
TRBV7-2	TRBJ2-3	TRBD2	17	-	CASRNPASGGWTDTQYF	TGTGCCAGCAGAAACCCGGCTAGCGGGGGTTGGACAGATACGCAGTATTTT
TRBV6-5	TRBJ2-7	-	13	-	CASSYSPVHEQYF	TGTGCCAGCAGTTACTCCCCCGTCCACGAGCAGTACTTC
TRBV27	TRBJ1-2	-	13	-	CASSLSGGGGYTF	TGTGCCAGCAGTTTGTCGGGGGGGGGTGGCTACACCTTC
TRBV7-9	TRBJ2-7	-	14	-	CASSLAGKGDEQYF	TGTGCCAGCAGCTTAGCGGGCAAAGGGGACGAGCAGTACTTC
TRBV6-5	TRBJ2-2	-	12	few	CASSVFTGELFF	TGTGCCAGCTCGGTGTTCACCGGGGAGCTGTTTTTT
TRBV6-1	TRBJ1-5	-	14	few	CASRAQGINQPQHF	TGTGCCAGCAGGGCCCAGGGTATCAATCAGCCCCAGCATTTT
TRBV30	TRBJ1-6	-	16	-	CAWSFSGLNYNSPLHF	TGTGCCTGGAGTTTTTCAGGGTTGAACTATAATTCACCCCTCCACTTT
TRBV9	TRBJ2-2	TRBD1	12	-	CASSFTGVELFF	TGTGCCAGCAGCTTTACAGGGGTGGAGCTGTTTTTT
TRBV25-1	TRBJ1-5	-	15	-	CASSGSSGGDQPQHF	TGTGCCAGCAGTGGATCAAGCGGAGGGGATCAGCCCCAGCATTTT
TRBV2	TRBJ2-5	-	12	-	CASTLNQETQYF	TGTGCCAGCACACTTAACCAAGAGACCCAGTACTTC
TRBV7-6	TRBJ2-3	TRBD2	15	-	CASRRLAGVADTQYF	TGTGCCAGCCGTCGACTAGCGGGGGTCGCAGATACGCAGTATTTT
TRBV11-2	TRBJ2-7	-	13	-	CASKGLAAYEQYF	TGTGCCAGCAAGGGACTCGCTGCGTACGAGCAGTACTTC
TRBV19	TRBJ1-2	-	15	-	CASSILGSSNYGYTF	TGTGCCAGTAGTATTCTGGGCAGTTCTAACTATGGCTACACCTTC
TRBV7-2	TRBJ2-4	TRBD1	14	-	CASSPSTGANIQYF	TGTGCCAGCAGCCCTTCGACAGGGGCCAACATTCAGTACTTC
TRBV6-5	TRBJ2-7	-	15	-	CASSYLVQRFHEQYF	TGTGCCAGCAGTTACCTGGTACAGCGGTTCCACGAGCAGTACTTC
TRBV6-5	TRBJ2-5	TRBD1	13	-	CASSYGGQGTQYF	TGTGCCAGCAGTTACGGGGGACAGGGGACCCAGTACTTC
TRBV27	TRBJ1-4	TRBD1	14	-	CASRLTGLGGKLFF	TGTGCCAGCAGATTGACAGGGCTTGGTGGAAAACTGTTTTTT
TRBV5-6	TRBJ1-2	TRBD1	14	-	CASSLGTGAGRYTF	TGTGCCAGCAGCTTGGGGACAGGCGCAGGACGCTACACCTTC
TRBV4-2	TRBJ2-5	TRBD1	16	-	CASSQLPGQNTETQYF	TGTGCCAGCAGCCAATTACCGGGACAGAATACAGAGACCCAGTACTTC
TRBV30	TRBJ2-2	-	13	once	CAWGGEGTGELFF	TGTGCCTGGGGAGGGGAAGGCACCGGGGAGCTGTTTTTT
TRBV2	TRBJ1-1	-	15	-	CASSDLGGGNTEAFF	TGTGCCAGCAGTGATCTTGGGGGGGGTAACACTGAAGCTTTCTTT
TRBV25-1	TRBJ2-3	TRBD1	15	-	CASSENRGPTDTQYF	TGTGCCAGCAGTGAAAACAGGGGGCCCACAGATACGCAGTATTTT
TRBV7-9	TRBJ1-1	-	13	-	CASSPRRGKEAFF	TGTGCCAGCAGCCCCAGGCGGGGGAAGGAAGCTTTCTTT
TRBV29-1	TRBJ1-1	TRBD1	14	few	CSVEGQGYYTEAFF	TGCAGCGTTGAAGGACAGGGTTATTACACTGAAGCTTTCTTT
TRBV30	TRBJ2-7	-	14	-	CAWSPSLNSYEQYF	TGTGCCTGGAGTCCTAGCCTGAACTCCTACGAGCAGTACTTC
TRBV27	TRBJ2-7	-	13	once	CASSLGSDYEQYF	TGTGCCAGCAGTTTAGGAAGCGACTACGAGCAGTACTTC
TRBV11-3	TRBJ2-1	TRBD2	16	-	CASSLRGGGVYNEQFF	TGTGCCAGCAGCTTACGGGGCGGGGGGGTATACAATGAGCAGTTCTTC
TRBV27	TRBJ1-1	-	12	once	CASSRTGSEAFF	TGTGCCAGCAGTCGAACAGGGTCGGAAGCTTTCTTT
TRBV19	TRBJ2-2	-	15	-	CASSVDNRNTGELFF	TGTGCCAGTAGTGTGGACAATCGAAACACCGGGGAGCTGTTTTTT
TRBV7-2	TRBJ1-1	TRBD1	15	-	CASSPSGQPNTEAFF	TGTGCCAGCAGCCCGTCGGGACAGCCCAACACTGAAGCTTTCTTT
TRBV9	TRBJ1-2	TRBD1	14	-	CASSVGQGDYGYTF	TGTGCCAGCAGCGTAGGACAGGGGGACTATGGCTACACCTTC
TRBV5-1	TRBJ2-3	-	14	-	CASADFFSTDTQYF	TGCGCCAGCGCGGACTTCTTTAGCACAGATACGCAGTATTTT
TRBV27	TRBJ1-5	-	16	-	CASSLITGLPDQPQHF	TGTGCCAGCAGTTTAATCACAGGCCTCCCCGATCAGCCCCAGCATTTT
TRBV7-9	TRBJ1-1	-	14	-	CASSSSTGSTEAFF	TGTGCCAGCAGCTCGAGTACAGGGAGCACTGAAGCTTTCTTT
TRBV5-1	TRBJ1-2	-	13	few	CASRDTGGYGYTF	TGCGCCAGCAGGGACACGGGCGGCTATGGCTACACCTTC
TRBV7-3	TRBJ2-7	TRBD2	13	-	CASSLSGEGEQYF	TGTGCCAGCAGCTTATCCGGGGAGGGCGAGCAGTACTTC
TRBV6-5	TRBJ2-3	TRBD2	14	-	CASRLASSPDTQYF	TGTGCCAGCCGACTAGCCTCCTCCCCAGATACGCAGTATTTT
TRBV6-5	TRBJ1-1	-	13	-	CASSYRWRCEAFF	TGTGCCAGCAGTTACCGTTGGAGGTGTGAAGCTTTCTTT
TRBV5-6	TRBJ1-2	-	16	-	CASSLGFQGLGAGYTF	TGTGCCAGCAGCTTGGGCTTCCAGGGCCTTGGGGCGGGCTACACCTTC
TRBV5-8	TRBJ1-5	-	14	-	CASSFGQSNQPQHF	TGTGCCAGCAGCTTTGGACAGAGCAATCAGCCCCAGCATTTT
TRBV9	TRBJ2-3	TRBD2	16	once	CASSVVSGGNTDTQYF	TGTGCCAGCAGCGTAGTTAGCGGGGGGAACACAGATACGCAGTATTTT
TRBV5-4	TRBJ1-1	-	16	-	CASNLGRGRMNTEAFF	TGTGCCAGCAACCTAGGGAGGGGGAGAATGAACACTGAAGCTTTCTTT
TRBV15	TRBJ1-1	-	12	-	CATRQGNTEAFF	TGTGCCACCAGACAGGGGAACACTGAAGCTTTCTTT
TRBV5-1	TRBJ2-3	TRBD1	16	-	CASSLDGAGGPDTQYF	TGCGCCAGCAGCTTGGATGGGGCAGGGGGCCCAGATACGCAGTATTTT
TRBV10-3	TRBJ2-2	TRBD1	13	-	CAISGTVTGELFF	TGTGCCATCAGCGGGACAGTCACCGGGGAGCTGTTTTTT
TRBV4-1	TRBJ2-7	TRBD1	15	-	CASSQGTGPTYEQYF	TGCGCCAGCAGCCAAGGGACAGGTCCCACCTACGAGCAGTACTTC
TRBV14	TRBJ1-1	TRBD1	20	-	CASSQGYPIRDRGLNTEAFF	TGTGCCAGCAGCCAAGGTTACCCGATTCGGGACAGGGGATTGAACACTGAAGCTTTCTTT
TRBV7-2	TRBJ1-5	-	12	-	CASSSLNQPQHF	TGTGCCAGCAGCTCACTTAACCAGCCCCAGCATTTT